This passage covers 25 T cell receptor beta chains from one sample sequenced in a study of early stage breast cancer tumors. Generated by immunoSEQ multiplex PCR, the TCRdb table keeps only in-frame clones and is missing some. There are 25,000 to 35,000 clones in the sample; approximately 54% occur only once, and 8.5% lies in the top ten. The sample taken for sequencing was breast tumor tissue. These receptors originate from a person between 50 and 60 years old with breast cancer.

The J gene is TRBJ1-2, the V gene TRBV6-5, with 9 bases fitting TRBD1. This CDR3 comprises 15 residues. The J segment lost 4 bases and the V segment lost 4 bases, leaving 7 bases of the junction unmatched. The germline CDR1 and CDR2 sequences are MNHEY and SVGAGI. In nucleotides, the CDR3 is TGTGCCAGCAGTTTCGCAAGGACAGGGGTCTATGGCTACACCTTC. This gives the protein CASSFARTGVYGYTF.

This chain connects TRBV12-1 to TRBJ1-1. TRBV12-1 is designated a pseudogene. The CDR3 sequence is 17 residues long. CDR3 nucleotides: TGTGCCAGCAGCTTTGTCGATTTGGGATTGGGGAACACTGAAGCTTTCTTT. Amino acid sequence: CASSFVDLGLGNTEAFF.

This clone has a handful of counts. A read error may produce the germline difference seen at one junction end. The chain is built from TRBV6-1 and TRBJ1-3; D is unclear. This CDR3 spans 12 amino acids. The germline V gene encodes CDR1 MNHNS and CDR2 SASEGT. CDR3 in amino acids: CASSEWPTGNRF. CDR3 DNA: TGTGCCAGCAGTGAATGGCCGACTGGTAATCGTTTT.

This rearrangement joins TRBV11-1 to TRBJ2-3; D is possibly TRBD1 (6 bases). The CDR3 loop spans 15 amino acids. Trimming pared 5 bases from V and 0 bases from J, leaving 12 bases between. The germline CDR1 and CDR2 sequences are SGHAT and FQDESV (reference sequence). CDR3 bases: TGTGCCAGCAGCACAAGGGGGATAAGCACAGATACGCAGTATTTT. This gives the protein CASSTRGISTDTQYF.

The chain links TRBV5-1 to TRBJ2-5; TRBD1 is a possible D gene (6 bases). CDR3 length equals 14 residues. V was shortened by 4 bases and J by 5 bases, with 15 bases between the two germline ends. Germline V gene data show CDR1 as SGHRS and CDR2 as YFSETQ. CDR3 loop: CASSVNRDRETQYF. The CDR3 bases are TGCGCCAGCAGCGTGAACAGGGACCGGGAGACCCAGTACTTC.

This clone came up a few times. V gene TRBV10-1 combines with J gene TRBJ2-2, with a weak D call TRBD1 (6 bases). The CDR3 loop spans 15 amino acids. V gave up 6 bases and J gave up 6 bases, with 17 bases separating them. CDR1 and CDR2 from the germline V gene are WNHNN and SYGVQD (reference sequence). Written as DNA, the CDR3 is TGCGCCAGCAGCTCACAGGGTGGAGGCTCCGGGGAGCTGTTTTTT. Residues: CASSSQGGGSGELFF.

The genes are TRBV11-2 and TRBJ1-1; D is unresolved. The CDR3 sequence is 11 residues long. Germline values: CDR1 SGHAT, CDR2 FQNNGV. The germline V and J ends were trimmed by 3 bases and 11 bases, with 10 bases remaining between them. CDR3 sequence reads: CASSFKVVAFF. The CDR3 DNA follows: TGTGCCAGCAGCTTTAAGGTGGTGGCTTTCTTT. The variable domain in full, with the rest retrieved from reference TRBV11-2 and TRBJ1-1, is EAGVAQSPRYKIIEKRQSVAFWCNPISGHATLYWYQQILGQGPKLLIQFQNNGVVDDSQLPKDRFSAERLKGVDSTLKIQPAKLEDSAVYLCASSFKVVAFFGQGTRLTVV.

This clone has more than one count but fewer than ten. In DNA, the CDR3 is TGTGCCAGCTCACCCAGCAGAACTGAAGCTTTCTTT. Amino acids: CASSPSRTEAFF. The gene calls are TRBV18 and TRBJ1-1; D uncertain. The CDR3 is made up of 12 amino acids. Trimming shortened V by 3 bases and J by 5 bases, and 7 bases separated the two germline ends. Looked up from germline, CDR1 is KGHSH and CDR2 is LQKENI.

The chain employs TRBV5-6 and TRBJ2-2; D uncertain. Germline V gene data show CDR1 as SGHDT and CDR2 as YYEEEE. V gave up 1 base and J gave up 2 bases, with 9 bases separating them. The CDR3 runs 15 residues. CDR3 sequence: CASSLSTTNTGELFF. The CDR3 nucleotides are TGTGCCAGCAGCTTGTCAACCACAAACACCGGGGAGCTGTTTTTT.

This chain uses TRBV11-2 with TRBJ1-2; D unresolved. The CDR3 loop spans 12 amino acids. Per the germline V gene, CDR1 is SGHAT and CDR2 is FQNNGV. V was shortened by 5 bases and J by 8 bases, with 12 bases between the two germline ends. This CDR3 is CASSPRAGGYTF. In nucleotides, the CDR3 is TGTGCCAGCAGCCCAAGGGCGGGAGGCTACACCTTC.

V and J are TRBV4-1 and TRBJ2-1, with D unclear. The V and J ends lost 4 bases and 0 bases respectively, with 13 bases between them. CDR1 MGHRA and CDR2 YSYEKL come from the germline V gene. This CDR3 spans 16 amino acids. CDR3 in DNA: TGCGCCAGCAGCCCCGGTGTAGAGGTCTCCTACAATGAGCAGTTCTTC. Protein sequence: CASSPGVEVSYNEQFF.

Ten or more counts support this clone. The rearrangement uses TRBV19 and TRBJ1-5; 11 bases align to TRBD1. The CDR3 runs 14 residues. In germline, CDR1 is LNHDA, CDR2 SQIVND (reference sequence). V was clipped by 7 bases and J by 11 bases; unmatched bases: 10. DNA of the CDR3: TGTGCCAGTAAAGACGGGACAGGGGGGAGGGCCCAGCATTTT. Translation: CASKDGTGGRAQHF. Full variable domain (missing parts from reference TRBV19 and TRBJ1-5): DGGITQSPKYLFRKEGQNVTLSCEQNLNHDAMYWYRQDPGQGLRLIYYSQIVNDFQKGDIAEGYSVSREKKESFPLTVTSAQKNPTAFYLCASKDGTGGRAQHFGDGTRLSIL.

This clone showed up just a few times. The rearrangement links TRBV29-1 to TRBJ1-1; no clear D. Deletions cut 7 bases from V and 5 bases from J, with 17 bases between. The CDR3 consists of 13 residues. Germline V gene sequence: CDR1 SQVTM, CDR2 ANQGSEA. The CDR3 protein is CSAVKGLGTEAFF. The CDR3 DNA is TGCAGCGCCGTGAAAGGCTTAGGGACTGAAGCTTTCTTT.

The gene calls are TRBV7-9 and TRBJ1-4, with TRBD1 matching over 9 bases. Looked up from germline, CDR1 is SEHNR and CDR2 is FQNEAQ (reference sequence). The length of the CDR3 is 15 residues. V was pared by 3 bases and J by 7 bases, with 6 bases of the junction left unmatched. The CDR3 sequence: CASSFTTGGGEKLFF. CDR3 bases: TGTGCCAGCAGCTTTACAACAGGGGGCGGTGAAAAACTGTTTTTT. The complete variable domain, with remaining parts taken from reference TRBV7-9 and TRBJ1-4, reads DTGVSQNPRHKITKRGQNVTFRCDPISEHNRLYWYRQTLGQGPEFLTYFQNEAQLEKSRLLSDRFSAERPKGSFSTLEIQRTEQGDSAMYLCASSFTTGGGEKLFFGSGTQLSVL.

The chain combines TRBV25-1 with TRBJ2-3; 9 bases map to TRBD1. The CDR3 is made up of 15 amino acids. Trimming removed 3 bases from V and 4 bases from J; junction bases left unmatched: 5. CDR1 MGHDK and CDR2 SYGVNS come from the germline V gene. Here the CDR3 reads CASSDRDRVADTQYF. In nucleotides, the CDR3 is TGTGCCAGCAGTGACCGGGACAGGGTGGCAGATACGCAGTATTTT.

V is TRBV19 and J is TRBJ2-5; 12 nucleotides agree with TRBD2. The trim removed 4 bases at V and 4 bases at J, leaving 4 bases unmatched. Looked up from germline, CDR1 is LNHDA and CDR2 is SQIVND (reference sequence). This CDR3 spans 15 amino acids. CDR3 in amino acids: CASSRTSGIGETQYF. CDR3 in DNA: TGTGCCAGTAGTAGGACTAGCGGGATCGGAGAGACCCAGTACTTC.

This rearrangement joins TRBV19 to TRBJ1-5; 9 nucleotides line up with TRBD1. The CDR3 contains 16 residues. Germline CDR1 and CDR2: LNHDA and SQIVND (reference sequence). The junction had 10 bases not matched to a gene; V was cut back by 6 bases and J by 4 bases. The CDR3 reads CASRPWGDRGNQPQHF. CDR3 coding DNA: TGTGCCAGTAGACCATGGGGCGACAGGGGGAATCAGCCCCAGCATTTT.

The CDR3 spells CASSLLDANEQFF. DNA of the CDR3: TGTGCCAGCAGTTTATTGGACGCAAATGAGCAGTTCTTC. This chain links TRBV27 with TRBJ2-1; no clear D gene. V dropped 1 base and J dropped 7 bases, with 8 bases sitting between them. Germline assignment: CDR1 MNHEY and CDR2 SMNVEV (reference sequence). The CDR3 runs to 13 residues.

This clone was picked up a small number of times. The chain is built from TRBV20-1 and TRBJ1-1; D may be TRBD1 (6 bases). This CDR3 has 11 amino acids. Germline values: CDR1 DFQATT, CDR2 SNEGSKA (reference sequence). V lost 4 bases and J lost 6, with 9 bases in between. CDR3 loop: CSATYRAEAFF. The CDR3 coding sequence is TGCAGTGCTACATACAGGGCTGAAGCTTTCTTT.

This clone is classed as medium-sized. The chain combines TRBV9 with TRBJ2-3, with TRBD1 matching over 12 bases. The V segment lost 3 bases and the J segment 4 bases; nucleotides outside the gene matches: 3. This CDR3 region has 15 residues. Germline V lookup: CDR1 SGDLS, CDR2 YYNGEE. The DNA for the CDR3 is TGTGCCAGCAGCGCGGGACAGGGGGCCCCAGATACGCAGTATTTT. Protein product: CASSAGQGAPDTQYF.

V and J are TRBV7-3 and TRBJ2-1, with D perhaps assigned TRBD1 or TRBD2 (5 bases each). The CDR3 length is 15 residues. The germline gives CDR1 SGHTA, CDR2 FQGTGA. V lost 5 bases and J 3 bases, leaving 14 bases between the germline ends. CDR3 DNA sequence: TGTGCCAGCAGCGCCGGGACGCAACACTACAATGAGCAGTTCTTC. This sequence encodes CASSAGTQHYNEQFF.

The chain couples TRBV4-1 to TRBJ2-2; 13 bases agree with TRBD2. The trim removed 1 base at V and 5 bases at J, leaving 1 base unmatched. CDR3 length: 16 residues. From germline, CDR1 is MGHRA and CDR2 YSYEKL. The CDR3 loop is CASSQALAGGTGELFF. CDR3 nucleotide sequence: TGCGCCAGCAGCCAAGCACTAGCGGGAGGGACCGGGGAGCTGTTTTTT.

The chain's CDR3 is CASSFTSGGGTEAFF. As DNA, the CDR3 is TGTGCCAGCAGCTTCACTTCGGGGGGAGGCACTGAAGCTTTCTTT. The rearrangement joins TRBV5-5 to TRBJ1-1, with TRBD1 as a possible D gene (5 bases). Trimming left V 2 bases short and J 4 bases short, with 15 bases between. The CDR3 has 15 amino acids. Germline values: CDR1 SGHKS, CDR2 YYEKEE (reference sequence).

Points on this clone: The same CDR3 can be traced to other DNA sequences in this sample. The rearrangement uses TRBV18 and TRBJ2-5, with 12 positions matching TRBD1. With V trimmed by 6 bases and J by 5 bases, 7 bases remained unmatched. Germline V gene data show CDR1 as KGHSH and CDR2 as LQKENI. The CDR3 consists of 15 residues. CDR3 in DNA: TGTGCCAGCTCCCCCGGGACAGGGGGCAGGGAGACCCAGTACTTC. It translates to CASSPGTGGRETQYF.

This clone was counted a few times. V is TRBV2 and J is TRBJ2-5; weak D call: TRBD2 (6 bases). The CDR3 sequence is 13 residues long. V lost 2 bases and J lost 5, with 9 bases in between. The germline CDR1 and CDR2 sequences are SNHLY and FYNNEI. The CDR3 sequence: CASSEHGGETQYF. DNA of the CDR3: TGTGCCAGCAGTGAACATGGGGGGGAGACCCAGTACTTC.